The sequence of this T cell receptor (beta chain) was determined in a study of T cells in narcolepsy. Across the study: Patients with NT1 or NT2 and healthy control donors were enrolled.

This clone showed up just a few times. Its antigen is still unknown. There are 12 residues in the CDR3. Trimming cost V 4 bases and J 5 bases, with 8 bases left between them. Per the germline V gene, CDR1 is SNHLY and CDR2 is FYNNEI. Using immunoSEQ multiplex PCR, the repertoire was profiled, and TCRdb retains in-frame clones only, with some absent. The sample gives about 40,000 clones, approximately 85% of which show up once; approximately 1.7% is in the top ten. Findings of the study overall: Blood of same and different patients, but not healthy controls, reportedly held recurring autoreactive clonotypes. Some memory CD4+ repertoires had no autoreactive clone sequences. Autoreactive HCRT-specific and TRIB2-specific clonotypes were marked in same-patient CSF-versus-blood CD4+ comparisons.

The source of this sequence is a human donor with narcolepsy. The sample was CD45RA- memory CD4+ T cells from PBMCs. V and J are TRBV2 and TRBJ1-1; D uncertain. The CDR3 protein is CASSVGLTEAFF. CDR3 DNA sequence: TGTGCCAGCAGTGTTGGCTTGACTGAAGCTTTCTTT.